This passage covers 20 T cell receptor beta chains from one sample sequenced in a study of T cells in Graves' hyperthyroidism and ophthalmopathy. Authors of the study amplified TCR beta CDR3 regions from RNA transcripts. The TCR CDR3 was amplified in a first-round RT-PCR using the HTBI primer set. TCRdb re-analysed the multiplex PCR reads in MiXCR, keeping a single row per CDR3 protein. The top ten clones hold about half of a sample with 490,000 or so distinct CDR3 sequences, 22% of them seen once. Sequencing was performed on blood. The receptors were gathered from an older woman with Graves' ophthalmopathy.

V usage is TRBV7-2 and J usage is TRBJ2-7, with a possible D match to TRBD2 (5 bases). V shed 1 base and J shed 11 bases, with 12 bases lying between them. In germline, CDR1 is SGHTA, CDR2 FQGNSA. The CDR3 sequence is 12 residues long. The CDR3 DNA reads as TGTGCCAGCAGCTTAGAAATCGGGGAGAAGTACTTC. Protein: CASSLEIGEKYF.

About this clonotype: This clone may be a read error of a much larger clone one base away. The genes are TRBV7-3 and TRBJ2-1; TRBD2 matches 8 bases. The CDR3 is made up of 17 amino acids. Germline V gene sequence: CDR1 SGHTA, CDR2 FQGTGA. Trimming cost V 5 bases and J 3 bases; bases outside gene matches: 12. The CDR3 reads CASSRKGGTRYYNEQFF. CDR3 in DNA: TGTGCCAGCAGCAGAAAGGGGGGGACTAGATACTACAATGAGCAGTTCTTC.

The chain employs TRBV10-1 and TRBJ2-3; D not certain. The germline CDR1 and CDR2 sequences are WNHNN and SYGVQD (reference sequence). This CDR3 has 14 residues. V lost 0 bases, J lost 3 bases, and 7 bases lay in between. CDR3 loop: CASSESSLTDTQYF. DNA of the CDR3: TGCGCCAGCAGTGAGTCGAGCCTGACAGATACGCAGTATTTT.

The V and J genes are TRBV5-4 and TRBJ2-2, with D maybe TRBD2 (6 bases). The CDR3 loop spans 15 amino acids. The V end lost 0 bases, the J end lost 6 bases, and 12 bases lay between the germline ends. Germline V gives CDR1 SGHNT, CDR2 YYREEE (reference sequence). The CDR3 bases are TGTGCCAGCAGCTTGGAAACTAGCCTCCCCGGGGAGCTGTTTTTT. This translates into CASSLETSLPGELFF.

About this clonotype itself: A read error may produce the germline difference seen at one junction end. The J gene is TRBJ2-2, the V gene TRBV12-3 or TRBV12-4; D is perhaps TRBD1 or TRBD2 (6 bases each). This CDR3 spans 14 amino acids. CDR3 protein: CASSFMGASGGLFF. In DNA, the CDR3 is TGTGCCAGCAGTTTTATGGGGGCGTCCGGGGGGCTGTTTTTT.

This clonotype showed up many times. This chain joins TRBV10-3 and TRBJ2-5; D unresolved. This CDR3 contains 13 residues. Trimming left V 3 bases short and J 1 base short, with 6 bases between. CDR1 and CDR2 (germline): ENHRY, SYGVKD. The CDR3 sequence: CAISERVQETQYF. Written as DNA, the CDR3 is TGTGCCATCAGTGAAAGGGTCCAAGAGACCCAGTACTTC.

This clonotype occurred many times. CDR3 sequence (DNA): TGTGCCAGCAGGGAACAGGGGGGAAGGAGTGGCTACACCTTC. Amino acid sequence: CASREQGGRSGYTF. The chain joins TRBV2 to TRBJ1-2; TRBD1 matches at 8 bases. Germline assignment: CDR1 SNHLY and CDR2 FYNNEI. The CDR3 has 14 amino acids. J gave up 7 bases and V 6 bases, and 10 bases lay outside the gene matches.

This clonotype has more than one count but fewer than ten. The chain links TRBV5-1 to TRBJ2-1; D remains ambiguous. The V gene's germline CDR1 is SGHRS and CDR2 YFSETQ. Trimming left V 5 bases short and J 0 bases short, with 9 bases between. The CDR3 contains 14 residues. The DNA of the CDR3 is TGCGCCAGCAGGGTAGGGTCCTCCTACAATGAGCAGTTCTTC. Amino acids: CASRVGSSYNEQFF.

The chain joins TRBV20-1 to TRBJ2-1; D perhaps matches TRBD2 (6 bases). The CDR3 is 14 residues long. V lost 6 bases and J 1 base, leaving 13 bases between the germline ends. From germline, CDR1 is DFQATT and CDR2 SNEGSKA (reference sequence). The CDR3 DNA is TGCAGTGCAAGCGGGCGGCCTTCCTACAATGAGCAGTTCTTC. Translation gives CSASGRPSYNEQFF.

The V and J genes are TRBV30 and TRBJ2-3; 7 bases align to TRBD1. The CDR3 spans 14 residues. Trimming took 4 bases from V and 3 from J; bases not matched to a gene: 7. Germline-derived CDR1 and CDR2 are GTSNPN and SVGIG (reference sequence). This CDR3 is CAWNEGGLTDTQYF. The CDR3 DNA is TGTGCCTGGAACGAAGGGGGCTTGACAGATACGCAGTATTTT.

J is TRBJ2-1 and V is TRBV9, with unresolved D. The CDR3 totals 15 residues. CDR1 SGDLS and CDR2 YYNGEE come from the germline V gene. V was shortened by 0 bases and J by 2 bases, with 9 bases between the two germline ends. The CDR3 DNA is TGTGCCAGCAGCGTAGCCTCGAGAACCTACAATGAGCAGTTCTTC. Translation gives CASSVASRTYNEQFF.

This clonotype was counted ten times or more. This chain uses TRBV11-2 with TRBJ2-3; D is ambiguous. CDR3 length: 15 amino acids. With 0 bases removed from V and 5 bases from J, the gap between germline ends came to 12 bases. Germline CDR1 and CDR2: SGHAT and FQNNGV. Here the CDR3 reads CASSLDPLPRDTQYF. CDR3 coding DNA: TGTGCCAGCAGCTTAGATCCCCTCCCACGAGATACGCAGTATTTT.

The chain employs TRBV20-1 and TRBJ1-4, with D unresolved. Germline V gives CDR1 DFQATT, CDR2 SNEGSKA (reference sequence). The ends were cut back, 0 bases at V and 6 bases at J, with 8 bases in the middle. This CDR3 comprises 13 residues. CDR3 sequence (DNA): TGCAGTGCTAGAGATCCGGTGGATGAAAAACTGTTTTTT. This codes for CSARDPVDEKLFF.

The CDR3 loop reads CASSLWGQGQPQHF. CDR3 bases: TGTGCCAGCAGTTTATGGGGACAGGGACAGCCCCAGCATTTT. The chain uses TRBV12-3 or TRBV12-4 and TRBJ1-5; 9 bases are a match to TRBD1. Trimming cost V 2 bases and J 7 bases; bases outside gene matches: 3. This CDR3 has 14 amino acids.

This clonotype was picked up many times. This chain connects TRBV28 to TRBJ1-1; D possibly corresponds to TRBD1 (6 bases). This CDR3 is 12 amino acids long. V was pared by 6 bases and J by 6 bases, with 11 bases between. Germline values: CDR1 MDHEN, CDR2 SYDVKM. The CDR3 sequence is CASRRQVSEAFF. In DNA, the CDR3 is TGTGCCAGCAGAAGACAGGTCTCTGAAGCTTTCTTT.

This clonotype was seen a few times. The chain has TRBV7-8 and TRBJ2-2, with TRBD2 identical over 8 bases. Germline CDR1 reads SGHVS; CDR2 reads FQNEAQ. The CDR3 runs to 16 residues. V lost 5 bases, J lost 5 bases, and 10 bases stayed unmatched. The CDR3 DNA reads TGTGCCAGCAGCCTATCGGCGGGAGGTTGGACCGGGGAGCTGTTTTTT. This codes for CASSLSAGGWTGELFF.

The chain couples TRBV12-3 or TRBV12-4 to TRBJ2-2; 11 positions match TRBD2. The ends lost 6 bases at V and 7 bases at J; junction bases unmatched: 10. CDR3 length: 16 amino acids. The CDR3 is CASSTRSGRGRGELFF. The DNA of the CDR3 is TGTGCCAGCAGCACTCGTAGCGGGAGGGGGCGCGGGGAGCTGTTTTTT.

The rearrangement links TRBV30 to TRBJ1-6; 7 nucleotides align to TRBD1. The CDR3 runs 12 residues. Trimming removed 2 bases from V and 9 bases from J; junction bases left unmatched: 1. CDR1 and CDR2 (germline): GTSNPN, SVGIG (reference sequence). The CDR3 loop is CAWSRDSSPLHF. The DNA of the CDR3 is TGTGCCTGGAGTAGGGACAGTTCACCCCTCCACTTT.

This clonotype showed up just a few times. The genes are TRBV7-9 and TRBJ2-2, with D perhaps matching TRBD1 or TRBD2 (5 bases each). Germline assignment: CDR1 SEHNR and CDR2 FQNEAQ (reference sequence). The length of the CDR3 is 16 residues. Trimming left V 5 bases short and J 1 base short, with 14 bases between. The CDR3 bases are TGTGCCAGCAGCGGGGGAAATCTGGGGAACACCGGGGAGCTGTTTTTT. Translating it yields CASSGGNLGNTGELFF.

CDR3 nucleotide sequence: TGTGCCAGCAGCTTGCCAGCCTCCATGAACACTGAAGCTTTCTTT. Translation: CASSLPASMNTEAFF. The genes are TRBV5-4 and TRBJ1-1; no firm D call. Germline V lookup: CDR1 SGHNT, CDR2 YYREEE (reference sequence). The CDR3 contains 15 residues. V dropped 1 base and J dropped 0 bases, with 10 bases sitting between them.